The rows below give T cell receptor beta chains drawn from one sample of a study of spatial heterogeneity in lung cancer. TCRdb fed the 5' RACE reads into MiXCR, producing one record per CDR3 protein. This sample yields around 19,000 distinct CDR3 sequences, of which about 15% are seen a single time; around a third belongs to the top ten. This material consisted of lung tumor tissue, taken at surgery. The receptors shown here come from a female donor with early-stage non-small cell lung cancer. Both conserved end residues are part of each CDR3.

V | CDR3
TRBV6-1 | CASSEEWDSSYEQYF
TRBV7-2 | CASSPGRGFRAFF
TRBV7-9 | CASSLGTVDEQFF
TRBV6-1 | CASGQGLKTQYF
TRBV2 | CASSLAELKNIQYF
TRBV6-2/TRBV6-3 | CATRKGAFYEQYF
TRBV5-8 | CASSRTGGTDTQYF
TRBV28 | CASSLPSPGQGVGYEQYF
TRBV5-4 | CASRSGSKSTDTQYF
TRBV9 | CASSVTSGRRTGELFF